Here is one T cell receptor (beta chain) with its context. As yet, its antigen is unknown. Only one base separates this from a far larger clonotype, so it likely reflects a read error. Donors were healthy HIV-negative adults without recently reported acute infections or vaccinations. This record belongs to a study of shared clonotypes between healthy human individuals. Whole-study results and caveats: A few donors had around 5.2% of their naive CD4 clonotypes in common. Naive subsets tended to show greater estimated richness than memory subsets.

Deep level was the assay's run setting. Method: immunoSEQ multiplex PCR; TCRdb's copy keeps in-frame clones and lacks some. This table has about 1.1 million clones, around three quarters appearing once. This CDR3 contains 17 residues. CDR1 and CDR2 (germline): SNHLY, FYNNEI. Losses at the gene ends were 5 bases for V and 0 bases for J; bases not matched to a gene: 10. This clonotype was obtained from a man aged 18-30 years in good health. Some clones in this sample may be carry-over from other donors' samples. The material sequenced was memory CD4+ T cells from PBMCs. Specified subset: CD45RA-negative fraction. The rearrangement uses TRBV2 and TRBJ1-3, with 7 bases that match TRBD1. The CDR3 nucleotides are TGTGCCAGCAGTACCCGGACAGGCTTCTTCTCTGGAAACACCATATATTTT. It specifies CASSTRTGFFSGNTIYF.